The entry that follows covers one T cell receptor (beta chain) sequence. This record belongs to a study of cytomegalovirus exposure and HLA in healthy donors. The PCR made use of 60 Vbeta and 13 Jbeta primers. The protocol was immunoSEQ multiplex PCR, while the TCRdb copy is restricted to in-frame clones and leaves out a portion. The data show 150,000 to 200,000 clones, 75% to 85% seen once. CDR1 and CDR2 from the germline V gene are MNHNS and SASEGT. The J segment lost 4 bases and the V segment lost 6 bases, leaving 4 bases of the junction unmatched. The CDR3 sequence is 13 residues long. The receptor was derived from a woman aged 25 to 39 in good health and CMV-seropositive. The sequenced sample was PBMCs. The chain is built from TRBV6-1 and TRBJ2-7; 9 bases are shared with TRBD1. The CDR3 DNA follows: TGTGCCAGCAGGGCCGGGACAGGGTACGAGCAGTACTTC. Amino acid sequence: CASRAGTGYEQYF.